Listed below are T cell receptor beta chains from one sample, sequenced in a study of blood T cell repertoires in COVID-19. This table comes from immunoSEQ multiplex PCR, and its TCRdb copy is limited to in-frame clones, with some not included. The sample shows about 330,000 clones, 80% to 90% of them seen only once. Sequencing used PBMCs or T cells enriched from blood (not recorded which). The receptors here all came from a woman younger than 30 who had recovered from COVID-19. CDR3s include the opening cysteine and the closing phenylalanine or tryptophan. D genes are given only for firm matches. Clone size appears in some rows only: once, few, many, or a class for an expanded clone.

size	V	J	D	DNA	CDR3
.	TRBV5-1	TRBJ2-1	TRBD2	TGCGCCAGCAGCTTTCACACTAGCGGGGGTTACAATGAGCAGTTCTTC	CASSFHTSGGYNEQFF
.	TRBV28	TRBJ1-4	TRBD1	TGTGCCACCTTAACAGGGGGCGCAGGTAATGAAAAACTGTTTTTT	CATLTGGAGNEKLFF
.	TRBV5-1	TRBJ2-7	TRBD2	TGCGCCAGCAGCTCGGAGGGACTAGCGGGAGCCCACGAGCAGTACTTC	CASSSEGLAGAHEQYF
.	TRBV27	TRBJ1-1	.	TGTGCCAGCAGCCCCATTTCGTACGAGATTAAACGCGAAGCTTTCTTT	CASSPISYEIKREAFF
.	TRBV3-1/TRBV3-2	TRBJ1-4	.	TGTGCCAGCAGCCAAGATCGGAACGCGAGGCTGTTTTTT	CASSQDRNARLFF
.	TRBV10-3	TRBJ1-5	TRBD1	TGTGCCATCAGTGACAGGCCAGGGGGACAGCCCCAGCATTTT	CAISDRPGGQPQHF
.	TRBV6-9	TRBJ2-7	.	TGTGCCAGCAGTGACACATCCTACGAGCAGTACTTC	CASSDTSYEQYF
.	TRBV9	TRBJ2-2	.	TGTGCCAGCAGCGTAGCCTCCACCGGGGAGCTGTTTTTT	CASSVASTGELFF
.	TRBV6-6	TRBJ1-3	.	TGTGCCAGCAGTCCCCCAGCGGGTTCTGGAAACACCATATATTTT	CASSPPAGSGNTIYF
once	TRBV19	TRBJ1-2	TRBD1	TGTGCCAGTAGAAAGGACAGGAGAGCTAACTATGGCTACACCTTC	CASRKDRRANYGYTF
.	TRBV7-3	TRBJ1-2	TRBD1	TGTGCCAGCAGCGGAGGCCCAGGGGGTCCCGACTATGGCTACACCTTC	CASSGGPGGPDYGYTF
.	TRBV7-5	TRBJ1-2	.	TGTGCCAGAGGAACGACAGGGACACTGGATGGCTACACCTTC	CARGTTGTLDGYTF
.	TRBV9	TRBJ2-7	TRBD2	TGTGCCAGCAGCCCCTCTAGCGGGAGAGGGTCCTACGAGCAGTACTTC	CASSPSSGRGSYEQYF
.	TRBV5-1	TRBJ1-5	TRBD1	TGCGCCAGCAGCCCGAGGACAGGGCAACAGCCCCAGCATTTT	CASSPRTGQQPQHF
.	TRBV24-1	TRBJ2-3	.	TGTGCCACCAGTGATCCGACAGATACGCAGTATTTT	CATSDPTDTQYF
.	TRBV16	TRBJ1-4	.	TGTGCCAGCAGCCCTCCAGGGGCTAATGAAAAACTGTTTTTT	CASSPPGANEKLFF
.	TRBV3-1/TRBV3-2	TRBJ1-1	TRBD1	TGTGCCAGCAGCCGGACAGGGCTTGACACTGAAGCTTTCTTT	CASSRTGLDTEAFF
.	TRBV6-5	TRBJ2-1	TRBD1	TGTGCCAGCAGGGGGGACAGGGTGAGGAATGAGCAGTTCTTC	CASRGDRVRNEQFF
.	TRBV5-5	TRBJ1-1	TRBD1	TGTGCCAGCAGCTGGACAGGGGGCAACACTGAAGCTTTCTTT	CASSWTGGNTEAFF
.	TRBV28	TRBJ1-4	.	TGTGCCAGCAGTTCTCCCCCTAATGAAAAACTGTTTTTT	CASSSPPNEKLFF
.	TRBV3-1/TRBV3-2	TRBJ1-6	TRBD1	TGTGCCAGCGACGACTCAGGGGGCATACCAGATTCACCCCTCCACTTT	CASDDSGGIPDSPLHF
few	TRBV7-8	TRBJ1-2	.	TGTGCCAGCAGCCCGGGGGTAGGGCTAAGGAACTATGGCTACACCTTC	CASSPGVGLRNYGYTF
.	TRBV9	TRBJ1-1	TRBD1	TGTGCCAGCAGCGTATCGGGACAGGGCCTTTTGAACACTGAAGCTTTCTTT	CASSVSGQGLLNTEAFF
once	TRBV7-2	TRBJ2-3	TRBD2	TGTGCCAGCAGCTTAGTTAGCGGGGGCACAGATACGCAGTATTTT	CASSLVSGGTDTQYF
once	TRBV9	TRBJ1-1	.	TGTGCCAGCAGCGTTCTATCAGGGATGAACACTGAAGCTTTCTTT	CASSVLSGMNTEAFF
.	TRBV30	TRBJ1-5	.	TGTGCCTGGAGTCCTCCCTCCTCCGACAGTAATCAGCCCCAGCATTTT	CAWSPPSSDSNQPQHF
.	TRBV3-1/TRBV3-2	TRBJ1-1	.	TGTGCCAGCAGCCACGGGAGGGGTACTGAAGCTTTCTTT	CASSHGRGTEAFF
.	TRBV3-1/TRBV3-2	TRBJ2-1	TRBD2	TGTGCCAGCAGCCCCGGACTAGCGGGGACTTACAATGAGCAGTTCTTC	CASSPGLAGTYNEQFF
once	TRBV24-1	TRBJ1-5	.	TGTGCCACCAGTGATTCAGCGGAGGGAAATCAGCCCCAGCATTTT	CATSDSAEGNQPQHF
.	TRBV6-2/TRBV6-3	TRBJ2-3	.	TGTGCCAGCAGTTACTCTTCGGCAGATACGCAGTATTTT	CASSYSSADTQYF
.	TRBV10-3	TRBJ2-3	TRBD2	TGTGCCTCGAAGGGGCTAGCGGGAGAGTTGGACACAGATACGCAGTATTTT	CASKGLAGELDTDTQYF
.	TRBV7-9	TRBJ2-1	TRBD1	TGTGCCAGCAGCCCGGGGTGGACAGGGGGCAATGAGCAGTTCTTC	CASSPGWTGGNEQFF
.	TRBV3-1/TRBV3-2	TRBJ2-7	.	TGTGCCAGCAGCGGCCGGGACACCCTCGGCGAGCAGTACTTC	CASSGRDTLGEQYF
.	TRBV27	TRBJ2-3	TRBD2	TGTGCCAGCGGGCCCCAAATATTAGGACTAGCGGGAGTCACAGATACGCAGTATTTT	CASGPQILGLAGVTDTQYF
.	TRBV7-6	TRBJ2-7	TRBD1	TGTGCCAGCAGCCCGGGACAGGCTGCGGGAGAGCAGTACTTC	CASSPGQAAGEQYF
.	TRBV7-9	TRBJ2-2	.	TGTGCTACTGGACCGCTTGGGGCCAACACCGGGGAGCTGTTTTTT	CATGPLGANTGELFF
.	TRBV5-1	TRBJ1-2	TRBD1	TGCGCCAGCAGCACTGGACAGGCTGCTAACTATGGCTACACCTTC	CASSTGQAANYGYTF
.	TRBV5-1	TRBJ2-7	TRBD2	TGCGCCAGCAGCTTGGGGACCGGGGGGTTCGACGAGCAGTACTTC	CASSLGTGGFDEQYF
.	TRBV6-5	TRBJ1-1	TRBD1	TGTGCCAGCAGTATACTTGGGACAGGGGCTGAAGCTTTCTTT	CASSILGTGAEAFF